This T cell receptor (beta chain) derives from a study of blood T cell repertoires in COVID-19. Libraries were prepared by immunoSEQ multiplex PCR; TCRdb keeps only in-frame clonotypes and omits some of them. Of 110,000 or so clones listed, about 80% are singletons. Germline CDR1 is SGHKS and CDR2 is YYEKEE (reference sequence). The ends were cut back, 4 bases at V and 1 base at J, with 12 bases in the middle. The CDR3 is 14 residues long. The genes are TRBV5-5 and TRBJ2-7, with a tentative D call TRBD1 (6 bases). Sequenced sample: peripheral blood. This receptor was taken from a woman aged 45-65 years with acute or convalescent COVID-19. In DNA, the CDR3 is TGTGCCAGCAGCATCGGACAGTTTTCCTACGAGCAGTACTTC. It codes for CASSIGQFSYEQYF.